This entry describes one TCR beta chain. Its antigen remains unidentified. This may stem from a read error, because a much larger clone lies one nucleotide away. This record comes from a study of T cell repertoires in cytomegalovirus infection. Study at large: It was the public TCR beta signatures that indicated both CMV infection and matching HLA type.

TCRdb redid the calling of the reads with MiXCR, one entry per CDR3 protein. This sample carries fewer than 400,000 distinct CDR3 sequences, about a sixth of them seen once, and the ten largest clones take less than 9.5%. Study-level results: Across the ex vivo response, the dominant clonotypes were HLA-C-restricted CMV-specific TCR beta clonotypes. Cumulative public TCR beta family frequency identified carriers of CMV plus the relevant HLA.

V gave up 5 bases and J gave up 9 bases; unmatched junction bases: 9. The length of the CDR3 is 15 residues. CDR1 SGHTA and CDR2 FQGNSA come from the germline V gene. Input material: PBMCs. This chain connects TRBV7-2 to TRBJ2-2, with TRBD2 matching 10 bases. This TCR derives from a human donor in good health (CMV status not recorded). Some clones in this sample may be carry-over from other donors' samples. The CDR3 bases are TGTGCCAGCAGCCTGGGACTAGCGTTGACCAGGGAGCTGTTTTTT. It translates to CASSLGLALTRELFF.